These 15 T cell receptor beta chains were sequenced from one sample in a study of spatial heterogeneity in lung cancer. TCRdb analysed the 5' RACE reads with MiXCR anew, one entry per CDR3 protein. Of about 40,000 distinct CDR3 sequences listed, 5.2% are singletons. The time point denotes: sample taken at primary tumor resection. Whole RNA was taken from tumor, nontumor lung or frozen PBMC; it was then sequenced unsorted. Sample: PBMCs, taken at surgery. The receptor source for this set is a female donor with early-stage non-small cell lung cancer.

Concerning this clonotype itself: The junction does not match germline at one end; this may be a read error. The CDR3 region is CTSSLEGLAGGPETQYF. In DNA form, the CDR3 reads TGTACCAGCAGCTTAGAGGGACTAGCGGGGGGGCCAGAGACCCAGTACTTC. The chain is built from TRBV11-2 and TRBJ2-5; 16 bases agree with TRBD2. CDR1 SGHAT and CDR2 FQNNGV come from the germline V gene. The CDR3 loop spans 17 amino acids. The variable domain in full, with the rest retrieved from reference TRBV11-2 and TRBJ2-5, is EAGVAQSPRYKIIEKRQSVAFWCNPISGHATLYWYQQILGQGPKLLIQFQNNGVVDDSQLPKDRFSAERLKGVDSTLKIQPAKLEDSAVYLCTSSLEGLAGGPETQYFGPGTRLLVL.

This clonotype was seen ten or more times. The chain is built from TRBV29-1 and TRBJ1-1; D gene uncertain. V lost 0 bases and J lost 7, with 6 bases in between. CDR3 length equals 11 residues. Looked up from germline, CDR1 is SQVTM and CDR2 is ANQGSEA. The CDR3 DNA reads TGCAGCGTTGAAGATTTGAATGAAGCTTTCTTT. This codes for CSVEDLNEAFF.

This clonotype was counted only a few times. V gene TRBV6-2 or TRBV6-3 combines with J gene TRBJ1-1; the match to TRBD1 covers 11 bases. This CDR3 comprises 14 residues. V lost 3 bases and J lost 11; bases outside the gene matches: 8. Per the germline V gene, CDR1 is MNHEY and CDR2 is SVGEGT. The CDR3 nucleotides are TGTGCCAGCAGTTATAGGACAGGGGGCTTCTCCGCTTTCTTT. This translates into CASSYRTGGFSAFF.

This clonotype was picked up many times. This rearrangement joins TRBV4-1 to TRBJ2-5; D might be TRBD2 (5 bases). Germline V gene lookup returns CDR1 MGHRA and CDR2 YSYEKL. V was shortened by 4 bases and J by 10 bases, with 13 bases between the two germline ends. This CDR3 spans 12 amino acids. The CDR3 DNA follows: TGCGCCAGCAGCCTCCGGATCGGGGACCAGTACTTC. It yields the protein CASSLRIGDQYF.

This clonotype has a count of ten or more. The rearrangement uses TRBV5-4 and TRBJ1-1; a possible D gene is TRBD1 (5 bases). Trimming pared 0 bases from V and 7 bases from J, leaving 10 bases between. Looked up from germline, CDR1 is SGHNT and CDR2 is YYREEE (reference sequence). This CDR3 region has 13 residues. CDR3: CASSLEGEGEAFF. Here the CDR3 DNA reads TGTGCCAGCAGCTTGGAAGGGGAAGGTGAAGCTTTCTTT.

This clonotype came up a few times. The DNA of the CDR3 is TGTGCCAGCTCCCCGGGACAGAACACCGGGGAGCTGTTTTTT. As protein: CASSPGQNTGELFF. The chain links TRBV2 to TRBJ2-2; D is possibly TRBD1 (6 bases). The V end was cut by 8 bases, the J end by 1 base, with 11 bases between. The germline V gene encodes CDR1 SNHLY and CDR2 FYNNEI. The CDR3 is 14 residues long.

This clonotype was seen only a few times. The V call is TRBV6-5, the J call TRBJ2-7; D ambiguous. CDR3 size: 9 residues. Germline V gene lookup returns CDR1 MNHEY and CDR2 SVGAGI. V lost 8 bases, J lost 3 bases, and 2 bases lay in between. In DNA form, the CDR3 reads TGTGCCAGCGGCTACGAGCAGTACTTC. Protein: CASGYEQYF.

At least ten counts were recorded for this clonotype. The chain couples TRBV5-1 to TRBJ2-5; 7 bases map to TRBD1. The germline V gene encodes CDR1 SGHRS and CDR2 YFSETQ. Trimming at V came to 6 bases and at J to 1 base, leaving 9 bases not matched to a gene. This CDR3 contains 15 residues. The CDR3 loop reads CASTYGAGGQETQYF. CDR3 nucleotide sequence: TGCGCCAGCACCTACGGGGCAGGGGGCCAAGAGACCCAGTACTTC.

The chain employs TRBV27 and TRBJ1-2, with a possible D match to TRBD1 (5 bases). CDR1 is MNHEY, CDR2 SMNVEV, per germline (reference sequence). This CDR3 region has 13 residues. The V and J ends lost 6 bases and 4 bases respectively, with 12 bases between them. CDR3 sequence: CASSPGPPYGYTF. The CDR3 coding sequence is TGTGCCAGCAGCCCGGGACCTCCCTATGGCTACACCTTC.

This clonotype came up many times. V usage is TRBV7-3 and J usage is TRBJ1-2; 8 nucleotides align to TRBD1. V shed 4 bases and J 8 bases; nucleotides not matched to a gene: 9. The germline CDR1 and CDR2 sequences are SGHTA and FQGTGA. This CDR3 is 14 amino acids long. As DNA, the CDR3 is TGTGCCAGCAGCTCCGACAGGGGACTTTTAGGCTACACCTTC. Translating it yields CASSSDRGLLGYTF.

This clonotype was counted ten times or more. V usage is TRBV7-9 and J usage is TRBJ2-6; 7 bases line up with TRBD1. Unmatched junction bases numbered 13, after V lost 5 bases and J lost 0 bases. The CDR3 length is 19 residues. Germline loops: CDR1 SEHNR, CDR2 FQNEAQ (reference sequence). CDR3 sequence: CASSPPFRDRSSGANVLTF. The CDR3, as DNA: TGTGCCAGCAGCCCACCTTTCCGGGACAGAAGCTCTGGGGCCAACGTCCTGACTTTC.

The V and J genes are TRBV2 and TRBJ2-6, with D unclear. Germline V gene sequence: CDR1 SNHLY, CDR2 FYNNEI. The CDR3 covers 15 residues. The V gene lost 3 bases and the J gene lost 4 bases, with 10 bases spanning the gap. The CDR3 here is CASSDWGSGANVLTF. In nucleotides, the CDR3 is TGTGCCAGCAGTGACTGGGGTTCCGGGGCCAACGTCCTGACTTTC.

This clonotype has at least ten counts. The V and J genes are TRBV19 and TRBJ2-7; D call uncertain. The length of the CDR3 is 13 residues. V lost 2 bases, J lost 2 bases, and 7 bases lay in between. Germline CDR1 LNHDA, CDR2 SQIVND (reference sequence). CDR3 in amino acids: CASSIIGTYEQYF. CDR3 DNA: TGTGCCAGTAGTATAATCGGTACCTACGAGCAGTACTTC.

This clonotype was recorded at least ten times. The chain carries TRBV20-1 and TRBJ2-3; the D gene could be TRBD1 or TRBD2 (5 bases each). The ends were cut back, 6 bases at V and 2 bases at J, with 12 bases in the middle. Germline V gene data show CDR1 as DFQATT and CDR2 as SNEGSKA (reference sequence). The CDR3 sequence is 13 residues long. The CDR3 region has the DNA TGCAGTGCAAGTGGGGGAAACACAGATACGCAGTATTTT. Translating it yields CSASGGNTDTQYF.

The chain's CDR3 is CASSLSPGELFF. The CDR3 DNA reads TGCGCCAGCAGCTTGAGCCCCGGGGAGCTGTTTTTT. The chain is built from TRBV5-1 and TRBJ2-2; D ambiguous. This CDR3 has 12 residues. Deletions cut 1 base from V and 6 bases from J, with 4 bases between. From germline, CDR1 is SGHRS and CDR2 YFSETQ.